The T cell receptor (beta chain) under discussion was sequenced for a study of neurological immune-mediated disorders. Findings of the study overall: Phylogenetic grouping put 18 of 34 multiple sclerosis patients' repertoires into one related-CDR3 cluster, a possible signature.

This clonotype was recorded at least ten times. Its target is not known. TCRdb independently ran MiXCR on the 5' RACE reads; one entry per CDR3 protein. The sample comprises about 88,000 distinct CDR3 sequences, roughly 3.5% of which are singletons, and 5.5% to 6.5% rests with the top ten. Deletions cut 4 bases from V and 5 bases from J, with 14 bases between. The CDR3 extends over 14 amino acids. Sequencing input: PBMCs. The receptor was isolated from a woman aged 18-29 years with multiple sclerosis. V is TRBV12-3 or TRBV12-4 and J is TRBJ1-2; D is unclear. CDR3 DNA: TGTGCCAGCAGTTCGAATGGACTCGCGTATGGCTACACCTTC. Protein sequence: CASSSNGLAYGYTF.